The clone carrying this T cell receptor beta chain was seen more than once but under ten times. Antigen: not known. This sample also contains other DNA sequences that code for the same CDR3. This sample stems from a study of beta chain features in type 1 diabetes. Overall study context: Healthy donors resembled patients in age, gender and cell yields. Broader study findings: PCR might show a preference for shorter templates, equally across patients and controls. In the patient group, naive, central memory and Treg TCRB repertoires seemed more alike than in the healthy donor group.

Based on CD45RO/CCR7/CD25/CD127/CD95/CD27, CD4+ regulatory, stem cell-like memory, naive and central memory cells were sorted. The sequenced template was cDNA made from the entire isolated RNA. Sequencing used immunoSEQ multiplex PCR; TCRdb keeps in-frame clones, though not all of them. The data contain 810,000 or so clones, 15% to 20% of them seen just once; the ten biggest clones take up about 0.02%. The sequencing input was naive CD4+ T cells from blood. This receptor was identified in a young woman in good health.

The CDR3 coding sequence is TGTGCCAGCAGCTTTCGACAGGAAGGCACAGATACGCAGTATTTT. It specifies CASSFRQEGTDTQYF. This rearrangement joins TRBV13 to TRBJ2-3, with a weak D call TRBD1 (6 bases). Trimming left V 3 bases short and J 1 base short, with 11 bases between. This CDR3 has 15 amino acids. Germline V gives CDR1 PRHDT, CDR2 FYEKMQ (reference sequence).